The sequence of this TCR beta chain was determined in a study of cytomegalovirus exposure and HLA in healthy donors. Turning to the study itself: A later analysis reported the same platform for the 120 validation repertoires and the roughly 650 first-cohort repertoires.

Remarks on this clone: Its antigen is undetermined.

Here immunoSEQ multiplex PCR was the method, and the copy in TCRdb shows in-frame clones only, minus some. In the table there are under 400,000 clones, roughly 89% of which are singletons. Study outcomes and limitations: The authors listed about 170 TCR beta chains as cytomegalovirus-associated. First-cohort TCR clusters were later found to tend to co-occur in the roughly 130 validation repertoires. For cytomegalovirus status, the classifier reportedly gave diagnoses with high specificity and sensitivity.

The ends were cut back, 3 bases at V and 4 bases at J, with 23 bases in the middle. CDR1 is MNHEY and CDR2 is SMNVEV in the germline V gene (reference sequence). This CDR3 spans 18 amino acids. The sample comprised PBMCs. The chain uses TRBV27 and TRBJ2-3, with TRBD2 as a possible D gene (6 bases). The sequence was obtained from a woman between 18 and 29 years old in good health and CMV-seronegative. The CDR3 here is CASSLSSGLRSGSDTQYF. The CDR3 nucleotides are TGTGCCAGCAGTTTGTCCAGCGGGCTCCGCAGCGGATCAGATACGCAGTATTTT.